A single sample is the source of the 30 T cell receptor beta chains below, sequenced in a study of blood T cell repertoires in COVID-19. This table comes from immunoSEQ multiplex PCR, and its TCRdb copy is limited to in-frame clones, with some not included. The table lists approximately 80,000 clones, roughly 88% of them singletons. Source material: peripheral blood. Receptors were obtained from a woman aged 50 to 60 in a cohort sampled during active COVID-19.

In this sample, this clone turned up once. The chain combines TRBV12-5 with TRBJ2-7; possibly TRBD2 for D (6 bases). The CDR3 length is 11 residues. The germline CDR1 and CDR2 sequences are LGHNT and FRNRAP. Trimming took 7 bases from V and 7 from J, leaving 11 bases between them. CDR3 loop: CASATEGEQYF. CDR3 nucleotide sequence: TGTGCTAGTGCCACGGAGGGTGAGCAGTACTTC. The full variable domain, with the rest looked up from reference TRBV12-5 and TRBJ2-7, is DARVTQTPRHKVTEMGQEVTMRCQPILGHNTVFWYRQTMMQGLELLAYFRNRAPLDDSGMPKDRFSAEMPDATLATLKIQPSEPRDSAVYFCASATEGEQYFGPGTRLTVT.

The rearrangement links TRBV6-5 to TRBJ2-3, with TRBD2 matching 8 bases. Germline values: CDR1 MNHEY, CDR2 SVGAGI. The V segment lost 0 bases and the J segment 5 bases; nucleotides outside the gene matches: 4. CDR3 length equals 15 residues. CDR3: CASSYSAGGGDTQYF. For the CDR3, the DNA is TGTGCCAGCAGTTACTCCGCGGGAGGAGGAGATACGCAGTATTTT.

CDR3 in amino acids: CASRGTGNTYEQYF. The CDR3 DNA reads as TGTGCCAGCAGGGGGACAGGCAATACCTACGAGCAGTACTTC. The rearrangement links TRBV6-5 to TRBJ2-7; 8 bases match TRBD1. The CDR3 extends over 14 amino acids. The V segment lost 6 bases and the J segment 2 bases; nucleotides outside the gene matches: 6. The germline V gene has CDR1 MNHEY and CDR2 SVGAGI.

V gene TRBV27 combines with J gene TRBJ2-7; maybe TRBD1 (5 bases). Germline V gene sequence: CDR1 MNHEY, CDR2 SMNVEV (reference sequence). The V gene lost 6 bases and the J gene lost 7 bases, with 22 bases spanning the gap. There are 15 residues in the CDR3. CDR3 loop: CASRSDSGPLGEQYF. CDR3 DNA: TGTGCCAGCAGATCCGACAGTGGCCCCTTAGGAGAGCAGTACTTC.

The DNA of the CDR3 is TGCGCCAGCAGCGTGTTCGCGAACACCGGGGAGCTGTTTTTT. It specifies CASSVFANTGELFF. J is TRBJ2-2 and V is TRBV5-1; unclear D gene. V lost 4 bases and J 0 bases, leaving 7 bases between the germline ends. The CDR3 totals 14 residues. Looked up from germline, CDR1 is SGHRS and CDR2 is YFSETQ.

This rearrangement joins TRBV28 to TRBJ2-2, with 8 bases aligning to TRBD2. Germline-derived CDR1 and CDR2 are MDHEN and SYDVKM. This CDR3 is built from 17 residues. Trimming removed 7 bases from V and 0 bases from J; junction bases left unmatched: 10. The CDR3 DNA follows: TGTGCCAGCACTACCCCTAGCGGGCGTACGAACACCGGGGAGCTGTTTTTT. This sequence encodes CASTTPSGRTNTGELFF.

The rearrangement links TRBV27 to TRBJ2-1; a weak D match, TRBD2 (6 bases). The CDR3 runs to 15 residues. The germline gives CDR1 MNHEY, CDR2 SMNVEV (reference sequence). V was pared by 0 bases and J by 8 bases, with 14 bases between. For the CDR3, the DNA is TGTGCCAGCAGTTTATCCCGCGGGATCTTGGATGAGCAGTTCTTC. The encoded protein is CASSLSRGILDEQFF.

This chain links TRBV4-1 with TRBJ2-4; TRBD1 agrees at 9 bases. V was pared by 0 bases and J by 16 bases, with 7 bases of the junction left unmatched. Looked up from germline, CDR1 is MGHRA and CDR2 is YSYEKL. The CDR3 contains 13 residues. The DNA for the CDR3 is TGCGCCAGCAGCCAAGAGAGAACAGGGGGCCAATACTTC. The encoded protein is CASSQERTGGQYF.

The chain carries TRBV7-9 and TRBJ1-2; D remains unclear. Trimming took off 3 bases at V and 2 bases at J, with 10 bases between the two ends. There are 14 residues in the CDR3. CDR1 is SEHNR and CDR2 is FQNEAQ in the germline V gene (reference sequence). The CDR3: CASSFDGINYGYTF. For the CDR3, the DNA is TGTGCCAGCAGCTTTGACGGGATAAACTATGGCTACACCTTC.

This clone was counted once. CDR3 coding DNA: TGTGCCAGCTCCCTAGCGGTTAAGGCAGATACGCAGTATTTT. This codes for CASSLAVKADTQYF. The chain couples TRBV7-3 to TRBJ2-3, with TRBD2 identical over 7 bases. CDR3 length: 14 amino acids. Germline V gene sequence: CDR1 SGHTA, CDR2 FQGTGA. The V gene end was trimmed by 8 bases and the J gene end by 4 bases; junction bases not matched to a gene: 9. Full variable domain (rest looked up from reference TRBV7-3 and TRBJ2-3): GAGVSQTPSNKVTEKGKYVELRCDPISGHTALYWYRQSLGQGPEFLIYFQGTGAADDSGLPNDRFFAVRPEGSVSTLKIQRTERGDSAVYLCASSLAVKADTQYFGPGTRLTVL.

V is TRBV25-1 and J is TRBJ1-2; 7 bases are a match to TRBD1. This CDR3 region has 15 residues. Losses at the gene ends were 1 base for V and 4 bases for J; bases not matched to a gene: 6. CDR1 and CDR2 (germline): MGHDK, SYGVNS. CDR3: CASSELGDSLYGYTF. Here the CDR3 DNA reads TGTGCCAGCAGTGAATTGGGGGACAGTCTCTATGGCTACACCTTC.

A single count supports this clone. This chain uses TRBV9 with TRBJ1-1; a weak D match, TRBD1 (5 bases). Germline V CDR1 and CDR2: SGDLS, YYNGEE. This CDR3 comprises 15 residues. Trimming shortened V by 3 bases and J by 4 bases, and 16 bases separated the two germline ends. In DNA form, the CDR3 reads TGTGCCAGCAGCGGGAGGGTACGGGACGGCACTGAAGCTTTCTTT. Translated: CASSGRVRDGTEAFF.

V gene TRBV25-1 combines with J gene TRBJ2-3, with TRBD1 as a possible D gene (5 bases). This CDR3 is 15 amino acids long. Between the trimmed V and J ends, which lost 4 bases and 3 bases, there was a span of 14 bases. Germline V gene lookup returns CDR1 MGHDK and CDR2 SYGVNS. CDR3 nucleotides: TGTGCCAGCAGTGTCTGGGGCGGCATTACAGATACGCAGTATTTT. This translates into CASSVWGGITDTQYF.

V gene TRBV29-1 combines with J gene TRBJ2-1; 8 positions match TRBD2. In germline, CDR1 is SQVTM, CDR2 ANQGSEA. V lost 4 bases to trimming and J lost 7 bases; unmatched junction nucleotides: 6. The CDR3 covers 13 residues. CDR3 nucleotides: TGCAGCGTTGTGCGGGAGCGGGGGAATGAGCAGTTCTTC. Protein product: CSVVRERGNEQFF.

V and J are TRBV10-3 and TRBJ1-5; no clear D. This CDR3 region has 9 residues. CDR1 ENHRY and CDR2 SYGVKD come from the germline V gene. V shed 10 bases and J shed 9 bases, with 7 bases lying between them. CDR3: CATRGPQHF. Here the CDR3 DNA reads TGTGCCACCCGGGGGCCCCAGCATTTT.

The chain combines TRBV18 with TRBJ2-3, with 11 nucleotides matching TRBD1. This CDR3 is built from 14 residues. J gave up 4 bases and V 6 bases, and 3 bases lay outside the gene matches. Looked up from germline, CDR1 is KGHSH and CDR2 is LQKENI. The CDR3 DNA sequence: TGTGCCAGCTCCCGGGACAGGGGGGCAGATACGCAGTATTTT. Encoded protein: CASSRDRGADTQYF.

The chain links TRBV11-2 to TRBJ2-7, with 9 bases matching TRBD1. Germline CDR1 reads SGHAT; CDR2 reads FQNNGV. The CDR3 runs to 15 residues. V shed 2 bases and J 2 bases; nucleotides not matched to a gene: 4. The CDR3 sequence: CASSLIGTGTYEQYF. The CDR3 DNA reads TGTGCCAGCAGCTTAATCGGGACAGGGACCTACGAGCAGTACTTC.

The J gene is TRBJ2-7, the V gene TRBV5-1, with 8 bases aligning to TRBD2. Germline trimming cut 5 bases from V and 5 bases from J; bases unmatched to any gene: 12. In germline, CDR1 is SGHRS, CDR2 YFSETQ. The CDR3 runs 15 residues. CDR3 residues: CASRPAGGQNHEQYF. CDR3 in DNA: TGCGCCAGCAGGCCCGCGGGGGGTCAAAACCACGAGCAGTACTTC.

In its sample, this clone was seen a few times. The rearrangement uses TRBV5-5 and TRBJ2-2; 8 bases map to TRBD2. Germline V lookup: CDR1 SGHKS, CDR2 YYEKEE (reference sequence). This CDR3 comprises 17 residues. Unmatched junction bases numbered 10, after V lost 3 bases and J lost 3 bases. In DNA form, the CDR3 reads TGTGCCAGCAGCTACGTCACGGGAGGGCCAGACACCGGGGAGCTGTTTTTT. This gives the protein CASSYVTGGPDTGELFF.

The J gene is TRBJ1-4, the V gene TRBV28, with D possibly TRBD1 on 6 matching bases. Germline V gives CDR1 MDHEN, CDR2 SYDVKM. CDR3 length equals 17 residues. V gave up 6 bases and J gave up 3 bases, with 20 bases separating them. CDR3 sequence reads: CASSPSLRGGPNEKLFF. The CDR3 coding sequence is TGTGCCAGCAGCCCATCCCTGAGGGGGGGCCCTAATGAAAAACTGTTTTTT.

The chain employs TRBV29-1 and TRBJ2-5; TRBD1 aligns across 11 bases. The CDR3 has 14 amino acids. Germline assignment: CDR1 SQVTM and CDR2 ANQGSEA. V gave up 5 bases and J gave up 4 bases; unmatched junction bases: 6. The CDR3, as DNA: TGCAGCGTTTATAGGACAGGGGGCATAGAGACCCAGTACTTC. Translating it yields CSVYRTGGIETQYF.

The chain's CDR3 is CASSFVGGSNIQYF. CDR3 in DNA: TGTGCCAGCAGCTTTGTGGGGGGGTCGAACATTCAGTACTTC. The chain employs TRBV5-6 and TRBJ2-4; 7 bases match TRBD2. Germline CDR1 is SGHDT and CDR2 is YYEEEE. Germline trimming cut 2 bases from V and 7 bases from J; bases unmatched to any gene: 6. This CDR3 comprises 14 residues. The full variable domain, rest sourced from reference TRBV5-6 and TRBJ2-4, is DAGVTQSPTHLIKTRGQQVTLRCSPKSGHDTVSWYQQALGQGPQFIFQYYEEEERQRGNFPDRFSGHQFPNYSSELNVNALLLGDSALYLCASSFVGGSNIQYFGAGTRLSVL.

J is TRBJ2-1 and V is TRBV5-4; 10 bases match TRBD2. The germline gives CDR1 SGHNT, CDR2 YYREEE (reference sequence). The CDR3 totals 15 residues. The V and J ends lost 4 bases and 4 bases, in that order; junction bases with no gene match: 5. CDR3 DNA sequence: TGTGCCAGCAGCCCAGGACTAGCGGAATACAATGAGCAGTTCTTC. As protein: CASSPGLAEYNEQFF.

V is TRBV7-3 and J is TRBJ1-1, with TRBD1 identical over 7 bases. After removal of 3 bases from V and 7 bases from J, the junction contained 5 bases not matched to a gene. Germline V lookup: CDR1 SGHTA, CDR2 FQGTGA. The CDR3 has 13 residues. The CDR3 DNA is TGTGCCAGCAGCTTGGGGACAGTGGGTGAAGCTTTCTTT. Protein: CASSLGTVGEAFF.

The rearrangement links TRBV28 to TRBJ2-3, with TRBD1 identical over 7 bases. V gave up 10 bases and J gave up 2 bases; unmatched junction bases: 9. Germline V gene lookup returns CDR1 MDHEN and CDR2 SYDVKM. The CDR3 has 14 residues. For the CDR3, the DNA is TGTGCCACCTCTGGGACAGCAAACACAGATACGCAGTATTTT. Its translation: CATSGTANTDTQYF.

The rearrangement links TRBV7-2 to TRBJ1-1, with D tentatively TRBD1 (5 bases). The CDR3 has 13 amino acids. Germline assignment: CDR1 SGHTA and CDR2 FQGNSA. The V and J ends lost 3 bases and 4 bases respectively, with 9 bases between them. The CDR3 bases are TGTGCCAGCAGCTTTTTACAGGCCACTGAAGCTTTCTTT. Protein product: CASSFLQATEAFF.

This sequence joins TRBV7-9 and TRBJ2-1; D gene unclear. The CDR3 is 12 amino acids. Germline V gene lookup returns CDR1 SEHNR and CDR2 FQNEAQ (reference sequence). Between the trimmed V and J ends, which lost 5 bases and 9 bases, there was a span of 11 bases. CDR3 sequence (DNA): TGTGCCAGCAGCCAGAAAAGTGGTGAGCAGTTCTTC. Protein: CASSQKSGEQFF.

The V call is TRBV7-9, the J call TRBJ2-7, with D maybe TRBD2 (5 bases). Germline CDR1 SEHNR, CDR2 FQNEAQ (reference sequence). Trimming left V 4 bases short and J 7 bases short, with 11 bases between. This CDR3 spans 12 amino acids. This CDR3 reads CASSWASGEQYF. The CDR3 nucleotides are TGTGCCAGCAGCTGGGCCTCGGGAGAGCAGTACTTC.

The chain employs TRBV12-3 or TRBV12-4 and TRBJ2-1; 10 positions agree with TRBD1. Trimming at V came to 7 bases and at J to 9 bases, leaving 6 bases not matched to a gene. The CDR3 consists of 13 residues. Here the CDR3 reads CASTPTGGSEQFF. For the CDR3, the DNA is TGTGCCAGCACCCCGACAGGGGGCAGTGAGCAGTTCTTC.

The V call is TRBV6-5, the J call TRBJ1-3, with D uncertain. Trimming shortened V by 10 bases and J by 0 bases, and 16 bases separated the two germline ends. The length of the CDR3 is 15 residues. The germline V gene encodes CDR1 MNHEY and CDR2 SVGAGI. This CDR3 is CATELSNFSGNTIYF. In DNA, the CDR3 is TGTGCCACCGAGCTGTCGAATTTCTCTGGAAACACCATATATTTT.